These 6 T cell receptor beta chains came from one sample sequenced in a study of blood T cells in healthy people across ages. A second PCR, run for about 7 to 11 cycles, used a sample-barcoded 5' primer plus a J-beta primer mix. TCRdb recomputed calls from the 5' RACE reads with MiXCR, one row per CDR3 protein. The sample has 1.6 million or so distinct CDR3 sequences, 30% to 35% seen once. Sequencing used blood. These TCRs come from a woman between 25 and 40 years old in good health.

This clonotype was found a few times. V is TRBV20-1 and J is TRBJ2-7; 7 nucleotides match TRBD2. The CDR3 runs to 15 residues. The ends lost 3 bases at V and 4 bases at J; junction bases unmatched: 12. Germline CDR1 and CDR2: DFQATT and SNEGSKA (reference sequence). The CDR3 reads CSASVLGLVGYEQYF. As DNA, the CDR3 is TGCAGTGCTAGCGTTTTAGGACTAGTCGGGTACGAGCAGTACTTC.

A few counts support this clonotype. V is TRBV7-9 and J is TRBJ1-2, with D unclear. The CDR3 totals 15 residues. Trimming shortened V by 1 base and J by 4 bases, and 13 bases separated the two germline ends. Germline CDR1 reads SEHNR; CDR2 reads FQNEAQ (reference sequence). The CDR3 loop reads CASSLGPGEVYGYTF. The CDR3 region has the DNA TGTGCCAGCAGCTTAGGTCCTGGGGAGGTCTATGGCTACACCTTC.

The chain recombines TRBV20-1 with TRBJ2-3; a weak D match, TRBD2 (5 bases). Germline-derived CDR1 and CDR2 are DFQATT and SNEGSKA (reference sequence). The CDR3 runs 14 residues. V was pared by 6 bases and J by 2 bases, with 15 bases between. In nucleotides, the CDR3 is TGCAGTGCCCTCCGGGCGGGCGTCACAGATACGCAGTATTTT. It specifies CSALRAGVTDTQYF.

This clonotype was counted ten times or more. The chain employs TRBV20-1 and TRBJ2-1; the match to TRBD2 covers 12 bases. The CDR3 is 16 residues long. Looked up from germline, CDR1 is DFQATT and CDR2 is SNEGSKA (reference sequence). The CDR3 sequence: CSLRTSGIPPTPEQFF. CDR3 in DNA: TGCAGCCTAAGGACTAGCGGGATCCCCCCCACACCGGAGCAGTTCTTC.

In DNA form, the CDR3 reads TGTGCCAGCAGCCCGGCGGGGGGAAGCCAGCCCCAGCATTTT. Translation gives CASSPAGGSQPQHF. The chain carries TRBV12-3 or TRBV12-4 and TRBJ1-5; D is perhaps TRBD1 (5 bases). The CDR3 is 14 residues long. Trimming removed 6 bases from V and 7 bases from J, with 16 bases in between.

The genes are TRBV12-3 or TRBV12-4 and TRBJ2-2; D is possibly TRBD2 (5 bases). The CDR3 length is 13 residues. Between the trimmed V and J ends, which lost 6 bases and 5 bases, there was a span of 10 bases. CDR3 loop: CASRPTRTGELFF. The CDR3 DNA sequence: TGTGCCAGCAGGCCCACTAGAACCGGGGAGCTGTTTTTT.